This T cell receptor beta chain was sequenced during a study of tumor and adjacent non-tumor tissue in lung cancer. On the study more broadly: Approximately 4 million productive TCRbeta reads were obtained per sample on average. Study results and caveats: Top 100 clones took a larger repertoire share in normal lung.

Three rounds of nested PCR, following a modified ARM-PCR protocol, produced the TCRbeta library. TCRdb recomputed calls from the multiplex PCR reads with MiXCR, one row per CDR3 protein. Of tens of thousands of distinct CDR3 sequences listed, roughly three fifths are singletons. The template was RNA from unsorted bulk tissue. For this clonotype: Its specificity is not known. Germline and junction disagree at one end, which may indicate a read error.

The sequence derives from a man aged 45 to 65 with non-small cell lung cancer. The sample consisted of lung tumor tissue.

CDR3 amino acids: CTSSEIRAYEQYF. Here the CDR3 DNA reads TGTACCAGCAGTGAAATCCGAGCCTACGAGCAGTACTTC. V usage is TRBV6-1 and J usage is TRBJ2-7, with D unclear. This CDR3 comprises 13 residues. The germline V gene encodes CDR1 MNHNS and CDR2 SASEGT.